The present T cell receptor (beta chain) was sequenced within a study of cytomegalovirus exposure and HLA in healthy donors (TCRdb year 2017). The study in broad terms: According to an earlier analysis of 550 to 750 of the donors, about 179 million T cells yielded roughly 110 million unique TCR beta sequences and approximately 280 Gb of sequence data. Of the 300 to 400 genotyped donors, around 81% fell in the genetic ancestry cluster associated with self-reported Caucasian donors. The study aimed to test whether signatures of past pathogen exposure could be identified by cataloging public T cell receptors. To study patterns of TCR occurrence, a later analysis re-analyzed previously published TCR beta repertoires from 666 donors and added high-resolution HLA genotyping. Class I and class II HLA loci were covered by the typing at four-digit resolution. A separate validation cohort of about 110 different subjects was used in addition to the roughly 670-subject first cohort. Across approximately 400 genotyped donors of the cohort, an average of about 240,000 unique TCR beta nucleotide sequences per donor were sequenced, and 15% to 20% of those sequences were non-productive. All discovery cohort repertoires had been generated using a single sequencing platform. A handful of DR-DQ haplotypes were treated as single units for association and clustering because of strong linkage in the cohort. The later analysis used no new phenotypic data to find candidate immune exposures, relying instead on TCR beta sequences and their occurrence across donors. The number of typed donors differed by locus: about 629-630 for A, B, C, DRB1 and DQB1; some 500 for DQA1; around 580 for DPA1; and 450 to 480 for DPB1. A later genetic analysis used genome-wide SNP genotypes for 398 of the 666 donors, treating that subset as a discovery cohort. The T cell repertoires of 666 subjects were profiled by immunosequencing and related to cytomegalovirus serostatus. High-throughput TCR immunosequencing, statistical association of individual TCRs with disease status, and machine learning were combined to predict cytomegalovirus infection status. Approximately 300 gigabases of sequencing data and approximately 85 million unique TCR sequences were included in an early release covering under 650 HLA-typed donors. Donor age, sex, ethnicity and CMV serostatus were compiled together with the repertoire data. To decide whether each TCR beta V gene segment behaved as functional or pseudogenic, an earlier analysis of 587 of the donors relied on high-throughput TCR beta sequencing.

The library was built by means of the immunoSEQ multiplex PCR assay. The multiplex PCR relied on a mix of 60 forward primers for TCR Vbeta segments and 13 reverse primers for TCR Jbeta segments. The CDR3 region of rearranged TCR beta genes was amplified from genomic DNA with a multiplex PCR assay. The Illumina HiSeq System was used to sequence the amplified TCR beta libraries as 87-base-pair reads. The study's own analysis went as follows. A later analysis counted about 82 million unique TCR beta chains across the 550 to 750 repertoires, and roughly 11 million of these chains were shared by at least two donors. Raw reads were error-corrected and collapsed into unique sequences with a nearest-neighbor algorithm that merged closely related sequences to remove PCR and sequencing errors. To assign V, D and J gene segments, CDR3 sequences were aligned to IMGT reference sequences. For a sequence to be retained, a match of at least six nucleotides was required to both a V gene segment and a J gene segment. Rearrangements were called productive when the CDR3 lacked stop codons and stayed in frame with V and J; all others were non-productive. CDR3 was defined by IMGT convention, running from the second conserved V-encoded cysteine to the conserved J-encoded phenylalanine. Sequences without an unambiguous match to a single V gene segment were excluded from the earlier analysis of approximately 600 of the donors. In an earlier analysis of about 590 of the donors, a V segment was called functional when productive rearrangements were above 56.7%, and segregating when the standard deviation between donors exceeded 5%. To diagnose cytomegalovirus status from the catalog of TCR beta chain sequences, a statistical classification framework was built. In a later analysis, TCR nucleotide sequences were compared against IMGT/GENE-DB human TR gene sequences so that V and J genes could be assigned. A later analysis assigned CDR3 sequences and most-parsimonious VDJ recombination scenarios with the TCRdist pipeline. A later analysis defined each TCR beta chain by its CDR3 amino acid sequence plus V-gene family, and excluded reads lacking a unique V-gene family. A later analysis removed 550 to 650 highly shared, low-generation-probability nucleotide sequences to deal with suspected cross-contamination and a sequencing artifact. For each public chain, a later analysis derived a clonal expansion index from normalized ranks of inferred template counts within each repertoire. In a later analysis, generation probabilities were computed using a VDJ recombination model fitted to out-of-frame rearrangements, and the results were checked against IGoR. Hypergeometric tests were used in a later analysis to score TCR-TCR, TCR-HLA and TCR-CMV co-occurrence, with a repertoire-size bias correction applied to the TCR pairs. To estimate false discovery rates, a later analysis permuted the HLA or CMV assignments 20 times. In a later analysis, co-occurring TCRs were grouped with DBSCAN, and TCRdist sequence similarity was added when clustering was performed within HLA-allele-positive subsets. Co-occurrence clustering excluded repertoires with fewer than 30,000 or more than 120,000 public chains, plus five with anomalous nucleotide sharing. What TCRdb holds here is the immuneACCESS table cut down to in-frame rearrangements. Part of the clones is not present; checked against another copy, under half of the missing clones reflect an unresolved V gene, and the others are unexplained. V and J calls and clone size are given by that table; D and trimming were obtained from the DNA. The sample has about 230,000 clones on record, 70% to 90% of them singletons. The ten largest clones take up approximately 0.24% of the sample.

The cohort comprised 666 healthy bone marrow donors. All cohort members were sampled while nominally healthy, although unrecorded immune exposures were likely present. The donor tested CMV seronegative and was one of the 352 seronegative cohort members. Each donor provided a peripheral blood sample, and peripheral blood mononuclear cells were used for TCR beta sequencing. The Qiagen DNeasy Blood Extraction Kit was used to extract genomic DNA from the blood cell samples. As for this clone: Its specific antigen is unknown. Base-call qualities are not available, and no considerably larger clone is one nucleotide away.

General conclusions and limits of the study: The study gave a list of around 170 TCR beta chains associated with cytomegalovirus. Assigning TCR associations to individual alleles was difficult when HLA alleles, especially DR and DQ, strongly co-occurred. Only TCR beta chains were sequenced in this cohort, and the absence of alpha or paired-chain data limited detectable features. According to a later genetic analysis, donors in an Asian-associated ancestry cluster had fewer N-insertions in productive TCRs than the approximately 630-donor mean. In a later analysis, HLA-associated TCR beta chains were found to be more clonally expanded and to have lower generation probabilities than equally common non-associated chains. A later analysis associated about 17,000 TCR beta sequences with specific HLA alleles at a false discovery rate of 0.05. In a later analysis, most CMV-associated TCR beta chains were found to appear HLA-restricted, with HLA associations seemingly driven largely by CMV exposure. The authors suggested that the approach could potentially be extended to other disease states and immunological phenotypes. Several of the top co-occurrence clusters appeared to be linked to parvovirus B19, influenza, CMV and Epstein-Barr virus, according to a later analysis. A further reported finding was that TCR beta sequences accurately predicted the HLA-A and HLA-B alleles for most subjects in the first cohort. Correlated functional status among segregating V segments might reflect linkage disequilibrium, but an unknown experimental factor could not be ruled out. Because some donors lacked HLA typing at each locus, the association tests relied only on the typed subset. The sequencing pipeline was judged likely to have produced a cluster of highly shared sequence variants as a technical artifact. V-gene and J-gene trimming of TCR beta chains was associated with a missense DCLRE1C variant in a later genetic analysis, and the association was replicated in an independent cohort. The 87-base-pair reads could not distinguish some IMGT-functional V segments, including TRBV6-2 and TRBV6-3, so those segments were excluded. For the cohort, immune exposure information was limited to CMV serostatus. A few of the identified cytomegalovirus-associated TCR beta chains were confirmed in vitro to be specific for cytomegalovirus antigens. While some public TCRs were present in many individuals, most TCR sequences turned up only very rarely across donors. Because counts were too low, about 17 rarely observed V segments, including chromosome 9 orphons, were excluded from the earlier analysis of around 640 of the donors. According to a later analysis, TCR association rates differed among HLA loci, with DRB1 alleles showing the most associated TCRs and HLA-C alleles showing the fewest. Roughly uniform sequencing depth across donors was assumed in presence/absence analyses, although this assumption may not hold. In both the original and validation cohorts, the classifier was reported to diagnose cytomegalovirus status with high specificity and sensitivity. In an earlier analysis of fewer than 700 of the donors, most TCR beta V segments appeared in productive rearrangements about 87% or about 30% of the time, broadly matching IMGT annotations.

For CDR1 and CDR2, the germline V gene (reference sequence) lists SEHNR and FQNEAQ. Including the terminal cysteine and phenylalanine, the CDR3 comprises 13 residues. The CDR3 DNA has 39 bases and is translated from base 1. V and J lose 1 base and 2 bases, and a span of 5 bases separates them. In this chain, TRBV7-9 is recombined with TRBJ1-2, with no D gene named confidently. This clonotype was obtained from a girl aged 2-10 years in good health and CMV-seronegative. The sample taken for sequencing was PBMCs. The CDR3: CASSLDSNYGYTF. The DNA sequence is given as TGTGCCAGCAGCTTAGACTCAAACTATGGCTACACCTTC.